Below, one T cell receptor (beta chain) is given with its context. What it binds is unknown. The sample originates from a study of shared clonotypes between healthy human individuals. Points from the study as a whole: Only blood was sampled, and tissue TCR repertoires likely differ from blood ones.

Assay: immunoSEQ multiplex PCR; the TCRdb copy retains only in-frame clones and omits some. This sample has approximately 320,000 clones, with over 75% found just once. Sequenced: memory CD8+ T cells sorted from blood. The subset is: CD45RO+ cells pooled with CCR7-negative TemRA cells. The sequence was obtained from a man between 18 and 35 years old in good health.

The CDR3 loop reads CASSQEAYRRDEQYF. The CDR3 nucleotides read TGCGCCAGCAGCCAAGAAGCGTATAGACGGGACGAGCAGTACTTC. The chain joins TRBV4-3 to TRBJ2-7; D remains unclear. V was cut by 0 bases and J by 5 bases, with 14 bases left in between. This CDR3 has 15 amino acids. CDR1 is LGHNA and CDR2 is YSLEER in the germline V gene.